Following are 11 T cell receptor beta chains from one sample sequenced in a study of blood T cell repertoires in COVID-19. The method was immunoSEQ multiplex PCR; TCRdb's version includes in-frame clones alone and lacks a portion of them. The table lists some 120,000 clones, roughly 85% of them singletons. The specimen was peripheral blood. These receptors all come from a man older than 75 with active or convalescent COVID-19.

This sequence joins TRBV6-2 or TRBV6-3 and TRBJ2-1; 10 bases align to TRBD2. This CDR3 region has 15 residues. V shed 6 bases and J 3 bases; nucleotides not matched to a gene: 5. Germline V gene data show CDR1 as MNHEY and CDR2 as SVGEGT. CDR3 bases: TGTGCCAGCAGCTCTATAGCGGGAGGCTACAATGAGCAGTTCTTC. It yields the protein CASSSIAGGYNEQFF.

This clone has more than one count but fewer than ten. The chain combines TRBV7-2 with TRBJ1-3; D unresolved. The germline V gene has CDR1 SGHTA and CDR2 FQGNSA. This CDR3 is 15 amino acids long. V lost 2 bases and J 3 bases, leaving 11 bases between the germline ends. CDR3 nucleotides: TGTGCCAGCAGCTTAAGGTCCCGGGTTGGAAACACCATATATTTT. This codes for CASSLRSRVGNTIYF.

The V gene is TRBV2, the J gene TRBJ2-5; D perhaps matches TRBD1 (5 bases). CDR3 length equals 13 residues. Trimming removed 4 bases from V and 2 bases from J, with 8 bases in between. CDR1 and CDR2 (germline): SNHLY, FYNNEI. CDR3 in amino acids: CASSGRGQETQYF. For the CDR3, the DNA is TGTGCCAGCAGTGGTAGGGGACAAGAGACCCAGTACTTC.

This chain links TRBV5-4 with TRBJ1-3; TRBD1 aligns across 7 bases. V dropped 4 bases and J dropped 0; count of bases not matched to a gene: 13. This CDR3 spans 18 amino acids. Germline V gene sequence: CDR1 SGHNT, CDR2 YYREEE (reference sequence). CDR3 amino acids: CASSRGQEALISGNTIYF. CDR3 DNA sequence: TGTGCCAGCAGCCGCGGACAGGAAGCTCTGATCTCTGGAAACACCATATATTTT.

In DNA form, the CDR3 reads TGTGCCAGCTCACCGGGCCTCAATCAGCCCCAGCATTTT. This gives the protein CASSPGLNQPQHF. V is TRBV18 and J is TRBJ1-5; D remains ambiguous. Germline loops: CDR1 KGHSH, CDR2 LQKENI. CDR3 size: 13 residues. V was pared by 3 bases and J by 3 bases, with 6 bases between.

The chain links TRBV6-5 to TRBJ1-2; 7 bases map to TRBD1. The CDR3 loop spans 14 amino acids. Germline V lookup: CDR1 MNHEY, CDR2 SVGAGI. The trim removed 10 bases at V and 4 bases at J, leaving 12 bases unmatched. The CDR3 sequence is CATFDRESSYGYTF. Here the CDR3 DNA reads TGTGCCACGTTCGACAGGGAATCTAGCTATGGCTACACCTTC.

The CDR3 DNA follows: TGTGCCAGCAGCAAAGTAGCCCAGCCCCAGCATTTT. This gives the protein CASSKVAQPQHF. The chain carries TRBV21-1 and TRBJ1-5. TRBV21-1 is classified as a pseudogene. The CDR3 covers 12 residues.

The J gene is TRBJ1-1, the V gene TRBV5-1; 7 nucleotides align to TRBD1. The germline V gene encodes CDR1 SGHRS and CDR2 YFSETQ. J lost 7 bases, V lost 4 bases, and 4 bases had no gene match. The CDR3 extends over 12 amino acids. The CDR3 is CASSADRVEAFF. The CDR3 DNA sequence: TGCGCCAGCAGCGCCGACAGGGTTGAAGCTTTCTTT.

The chain joins TRBV10-3 to TRBJ2-5; 9 bases are a match to TRBD2. The CDR3 spans 14 residues. The J segment lost 3 bases and the V segment lost 5 bases, leaving 4 bases of the junction unmatched. Germline CDR1 and CDR2: ENHRY and SYGVKD. The CDR3 DNA reads TGTGCCATCAGTAGCGGGGGGAGCAAAGAGACCCAGTACTTC. Translation gives CAISSGGSKETQYF.

The chain couples TRBV5-6 to TRBJ2-2, with TRBD1 matching over 10 bases. V was pared by 1 base and J by 7 bases, with 4 bases of the junction left unmatched. The CDR3 has 15 residues. Germline loops: CDR1 SGHDT, CDR2 YYEEEE. The CDR3 nucleotides are TGTGCCAGCAGCTTGCTGGGACAGGGGTTCGGGGAGCTGTTTTTT. This encodes CASSLLGQGFGELFF. Supplemented by reference TRBV5-6 and TRBJ2-2, the full variable domain reads DAGVTQSPTHLIKTRGQQVTLRCSPKSGHDTVSWYQQALGQGPQFIFQYYEEEERQRGNFPDRFSGHQFPNYSSELNVNALLLGDSALYLCASSLLGQGFGELFFGEGSRLTVL.

The J gene is TRBJ1-4, the V gene TRBV2; 7 bases are shared with TRBD1. V shed 6 bases and J 5 bases; nucleotides not matched to a gene: 9. The CDR3 loop spans 15 amino acids. Looked up from germline, CDR1 is SNHLY and CDR2 is FYNNEI. CDR3 nucleotides: TGTGCCAGCAGCGGAAACAGGGGCCAGAATGAAAAACTGTTTTTT. Encoded protein: CASSGNRGQNEKLFF. Looking up the rest from reference TRBV2 and TRBJ1-4 gives the full variable domain: EPEVTQTPSHQVTQMGQEVILRCVPISNHLYFYWYRQILGQKVEFLVSFYNNEISEKSEIFDDQFSVERPDGSNFTLKIRSTKLEDSAMYFCASSGNRGQNEKLFFGSGTQLSVL.